This is a list of T cell receptor beta chains from one sample in a study of vaccination and CD4 T cells after COVID-19. TCRdb reprocessed the PCR reads via MiXCR and lists one record per CDR3 protein. The sample includes about 19,000 distinct CDR3 sequences, around 78% of them seen just once. Antigens of these TCRs are unknown. The material was CD4+ T cells from blood, cultured in vitro, obtained after SARS-CoV-2 vaccination. The receptor source for this set is a human donor who received a COVID-19 vaccine. CDR3s include the opening cysteine and the closing phenylalanine or tryptophan. Each record gives: J gene, D gene, clone size, V gene, CDR3 DNA, CDR3 protein. The D gene is left open where the match is weak. Clone size is stated in some rows and not others, as once, few, many or a class when expanded.

TRBJ1-5 - once TRBV18 TGTGCCAGCTCACCACCGGAAGGGAAACAGCCCCAGCATTTT CASSPPEGKQPQHF
TRBJ2-5 - - TRBV7-8 TGTGCCAGCAGCTTAGAGCCGAGACAAGAGACCCAGTACTTC CASSLEPRQETQYF
TRBJ2-2 TRBD2 - TRBV7-2 TGTGCCAGCAGCTTAGCTCCCAATTTTGGAGCGGGGGGGACCGGGGAGCTGTTTTTT CASSLAPNFGAGGTGELFF
TRBJ2-5 - - TRBV2 TGTGCCAGCAGTGAATATCTAGCCTTGTCAGAGACCCAGTACTTC CASSEYLALSETQYF
TRBJ1-6 - - TRBV5-1 TGCGCCAGCAGCTTGGACACGGGTCGATCACCCCTCCACTTT CASSLDTGRSPLHF
TRBJ1-6 TRBD1 few TRBV10-1 TGCGCCAGCATGCGGGACAGGGGGCCACCCCTCCACTTT CASMRDRGPPLHF
TRBJ2-5 - few TRBV7-7 TGTGCCAGCAGCTTACACAGGAGAGAGACCCAGTACTTC CASSLHRRETQYF
TRBJ2-5 - - TRBV6-2/TRBV6-3 TGTGCCAGCAGTTACCGGGCAGGACAAGAGACCCAGTACTTC CASSYRAGQETQYF
TRBJ1-2 - - TRBV5-1 TGCGCCAGCAGCTTGGATCCGGAGCGCTCTAACTATGGCTACACCTTC CASSLDPERSNYGYTF
TRBJ2-5 TRBD1 - TRBV28 TGTGCCAGCAGCCTGGGACAGGAAGAGACCCAGTACTTC CASSLGQEETQYF
TRBJ1-1 - - TRBV20-1 TGCAGTGCTAGAGTTCGGTCCGGGTTTGGCGCTGAAGCTTTCTTT CSARVRSGFGAEAFF
TRBJ1-6 - - TRBV6-5 TGTGCCAGCAGTTTCCTCGCGGAGAATTCACCCCTCCACTTT CASSFLAENSPLHF
TRBJ1-1 - - TRBV6-1 TGTGCCAGCAGGGGGATCACGGCAGATGGAGCTTTCTTT CASRGITADGAFF
TRBJ1-5 - - TRBV6-1 TGTGCCAGCAGTGAAGCGTGGGCGGCAAATCAGCCCCAGCATTTT CASSEAWAANQPQHF
TRBJ2-6 - - TRBV15 TGTGCCACCAGCAGAGATCCGTCTGGGGCCAACGTCCTGACTTTC CATSRDPSGANVLTF
TRBJ1-5 - - TRBV5-4 TGTGCCAGCAGCTTCCAGGGGAAGGGTCAGCCCCAGCATTTT CASSFQGKGQPQHF
TRBJ2-5 TRBD1 - TRBV2 TGTGCCAGCAGCGAAACAGGGGGCGCGAAGACCCAGTACTTC CASSETGGAKTQYF
TRBJ2-7 - - TRBV7-9 TGTGCCAGCAGCCCACAGTTCGGGGAGCAGTACTTC CASSPQFGEQYF
TRBJ2-5 TRBD2 - TRBV2 TGTGCCAGCAGTGGGGGACTAGCGGCAGAGACCCAGTACTTC CASSGGLAAETQYF
TRBJ1-1 - - TRBV6-1 TGTGCCAGCACCACAGGGAACAGGAGGTCCCGTGAAGCTTTCTTT CASTTGNRRSREAFF
TRBJ1-5 - - TRBV19 TGTGCCAGTAGTACTAGGGCTCAGCCCCAGCATTTT CASSTRAQPQHF
TRBJ2-5 TRBD2 - TRBV12-3/TRBV12-4 TGTGCCAGCAGTCCTTGGGGGCGGGGGGTCATCCAAGAGACCCAGTACTTC CASSPWGRGVIQETQYF
TRBJ1-2 TRBD1 - TRBV20-1 TGCAGTGCTAGAGACGGGACAGGGGACTATGGCTACACCTTC CSARDGTGDYGYTF
TRBJ1-2 - - TRBV6-1 TGTGCCAGCAGAGAAATGGGGCGCGGCTACACCTTC CASREMGRGYTF
TRBJ2-3 - - TRBV20-1 TGCAGTGCTCCGCTACAGAGGGGCGCAGATACGCAGTATTTT CSAPLQRGADTQYF
TRBJ2-7 TRBD1 - TRBV11-3 TGTGCCAGCAGCGCCGGCCGCAGGGGGCCCTACGAGCAGTACTTC CASSAGRRGPYEQYF
TRBJ1-6 - - TRBV6-5 TGTGCCAGCAGTTACAGAGGGGCCGATAATTCACCCCTCCACTTT CASSYRGADNSPLHF
TRBJ2-1 - - TRBV28 TGTGCCAGCAGTTTTGGAACCTACAATGAGCAGTTCTTC CASSFGTYNEQFF
TRBJ1-2 - once TRBV3-1 TGTGCCAGCAGCCACCAAGTTGTTAGGGGCCGAAATCCCTATGGCTACACCTTC CASSHQVVRGRNPYGYTF
TRBJ1-1 - - TRBV7-2 TGTGCCAGCAGCTTTTTTATGAACACTGAAGCTTTCTTT CASSFFMNTEAFF
TRBJ2-7 TRBD1 - TRBV12-3/TRBV12-4 TGTGCCAGCAGTTTAGGATTTGCAGGGGGCAATGACGAGCAGTACTTC CASSLGFAGGNDEQYF
TRBJ1-1 TRBD1 - TRBV19 TGTGCCAGTAGTTCGACAGGGGGTTTTGGCACTGAAGCTTTCTTT CASSSTGGFGTEAFF